This T cell receptor (beta chain) was recorded in a study of blood T cell repertoires in COVID-19. Background on the study: COVID-19 samples collected from the United States, Italy and Spain covered acute and convalescent phases. Sample material is recorded as cDNA or gDNA derived from T cells, B-cell-depleted T cells, or PBMCs.

Source study methods: Amplification of reference gene primers was used by the study to estimate nucleated cell counts. Sequencing used immunoSEQ multiplex PCR; TCRdb keeps in-frame clones, though not all of them. V and J calls and clone size are copied from that table; D and trimming were computed from the DNA. The sample yields roughly 140,000 clones, around four fifths seen once. The source of this sequence is a human donor in a cohort sampled during active COVID-19. Material for sequencing was peripheral blood.

The CDR3 coding sequence is TGTGCCAGCAGTCCCCCAGGGGGCACTAACTATGGCTACACCTTC. This sequence encodes CASSPPGGTNYGYTF. The chain carries TRBV28 and TRBJ1-2; 8 bases are a match to TRBD1. Trimming took 5 bases from V and 0 from J; bases not matched to a gene: 5. The CDR3 has 15 amino acids. Per germline, CDR1 MDHEN and CDR2 SYDVKM.